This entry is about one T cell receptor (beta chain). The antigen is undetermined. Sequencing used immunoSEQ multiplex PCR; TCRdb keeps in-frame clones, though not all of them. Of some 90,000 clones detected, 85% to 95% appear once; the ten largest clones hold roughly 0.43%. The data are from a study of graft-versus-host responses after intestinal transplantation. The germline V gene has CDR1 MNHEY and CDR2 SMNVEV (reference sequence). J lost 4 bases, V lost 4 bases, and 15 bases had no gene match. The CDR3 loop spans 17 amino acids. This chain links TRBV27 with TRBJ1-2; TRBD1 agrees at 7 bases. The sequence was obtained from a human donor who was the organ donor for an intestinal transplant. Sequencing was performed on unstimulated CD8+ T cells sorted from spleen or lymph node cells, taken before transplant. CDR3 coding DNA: TGTGCCAGCAGTTCCCGCGGAGGTTCGACAGGGATCTATGGCTACACCTTC. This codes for CASSSRGGSTGIYGYTF.